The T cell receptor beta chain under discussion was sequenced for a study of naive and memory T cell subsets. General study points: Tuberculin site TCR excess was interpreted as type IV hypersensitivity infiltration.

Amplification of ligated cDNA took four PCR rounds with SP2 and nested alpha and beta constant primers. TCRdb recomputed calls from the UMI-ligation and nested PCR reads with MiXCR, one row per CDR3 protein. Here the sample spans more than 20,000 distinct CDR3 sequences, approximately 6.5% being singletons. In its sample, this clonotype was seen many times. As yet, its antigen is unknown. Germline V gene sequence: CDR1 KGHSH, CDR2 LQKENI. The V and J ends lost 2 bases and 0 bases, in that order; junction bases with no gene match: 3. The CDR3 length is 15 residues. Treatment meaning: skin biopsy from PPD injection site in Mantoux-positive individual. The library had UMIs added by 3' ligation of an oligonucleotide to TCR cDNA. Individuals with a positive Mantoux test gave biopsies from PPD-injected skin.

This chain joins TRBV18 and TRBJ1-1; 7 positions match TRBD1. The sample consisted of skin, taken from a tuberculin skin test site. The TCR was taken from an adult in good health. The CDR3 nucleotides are TGTGCCAGCTCACCAGCCGGGACAGTGAACACTGAAGCTTTCTTT. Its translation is CASSPAGTVNTEAFF.